This TCR beta chain was captured in a study of blood T cell repertoires in COVID-19. Produced via immunoSEQ multiplex PCR; TCRdb's table is partial and in-frame only. The sample gives around 64,000 clones, just over 70% of which show up once; roughly 49% is in the top ten. CDR3 length: 15 residues. With 6 bases clipped from V and 2 bases from J, the junction kept 8 bases outside the gene matches. In germline, CDR1 is SGHTA, CDR2 FQGTGA. Material for sequencing was PBMCs or T cells enriched from blood (not recorded which). The source is a woman in her sixties who had been exposed to COVID-19. The chain employs TRBV7-3 and TRBJ2-5; 8 bases line up with TRBD2. CDR3 DNA: TGTGCCAGCAGTCGTACCGGGACTAGGCAAGAGACCCAGTACTTC. It encodes CASSRTGTRQETQYF.